The 8 T cell receptor beta chains in this list originate from one sample, sequenced in a study of cytomegalovirus exposure and HLA in healthy donors. Researchers ran the PCR with 60 Vbeta and 13 Jbeta primers. Repertoires were generated with immunoSEQ multiplex PCR, while TCRdb's copy carries only in-frame clones and drops some. The profile shows fewer than 95,000 clones, 60% to 70% of them singletons. Sequencing input: PBMCs. The receptors stem from a young woman in good health and CMV-seronegative.

This clone was seen only a few times. The genes are TRBV4-1 and TRBJ2-2, with TRBD2 as a possible D gene (6 bases). This CDR3 is 15 amino acids long. Trimming left V 1 base short and J 0 bases short, with 6 bases between. Germline-derived CDR1 and CDR2 are MGHRA and YSYEKL. The CDR3 reads CASSQGGTNTGELFF. In nucleotides, the CDR3 is TGCGCCAGCAGCCAAGGCGGGACGAACACCGGGGAGCTGTTTTTT.

This rearrangement joins TRBV20-1 to TRBJ2-4; D possibly corresponds to TRBD2 (6 bases). The CDR3 spans 10 residues. V was clipped by 5 bases and J by 16 bases, with 15 bases between them. Germline V CDR1 and CDR2: DFQATT, SNEGSKA (reference sequence). The CDR3 DNA reads TGCAGTGCTGGCCGGGAGCCGGGATACTTC. Amino acid sequence: CSAGREPGYF.

V is TRBV4-1 and J is TRBJ2-5, with D possibly TRBD2 on 6 matching bases. The J call may be incorrect, as the DNA end agrees better with TRBJ2-7. The CDR3 is made up of 15 amino acids. The V gene's germline CDR1 is MGHRA and CDR2 YSYEKL. The CDR3 coding sequence is TGCGCCAGCAGCCAAGAACCCAGGAGGGGATACGAGCAGTACTTC. Residues: CASSQEPRRGYEQYF.

Only one count was recorded for this clone. This chain connects TRBV30 to TRBJ2-7; D may be TRBD2 (6 bases). With 2 bases removed from V and 7 bases from J, the gap between germline ends came to 18 bases. The CDR3 length is 14 residues. The germline V gene has CDR1 GTSNPN and CDR2 SVGIG (reference sequence). Written as DNA, the CDR3 is TGTGCCTGGAGTACCGGGAGCCCAGTGGGAGAGCAGTACTTC. Its protein product is CAWSTGSPVGEQYF.

V and J are TRBV5-1 and TRBJ2-7; 10 positions agree with TRBD2. The ends lost 2 bases at V and 5 bases at J; junction bases unmatched: 7. This CDR3 comprises 15 residues. Germline assignment: CDR1 SGHRS and CDR2 YFSETQ. As DNA, the CDR3 is TGCGCCAGCAGCTTTACAGTAGCGGGAGGCCACGAGCAGTACTTC. Its translation: CASSFTVAGGHEQYF.

The gene calls are TRBV5-5 and TRBJ2-7; TRBD1 is a possible D gene (8 bases). The CDR3 runs 15 residues. V gave up 4 bases and J gave up 7 bases, with 21 bases separating them. Germline values: CDR1 SGHKS, CDR2 YYEKEE (reference sequence). The CDR3 DNA reads as TGTGCCAGCAGCCTGGGGACAGGACAGGGAGGGGAGCAGTACTTC. This gives the protein CASSLGTGQGGEQYF.

This rearrangement joins TRBV5-6 to TRBJ1-1, with D unresolved. Trimming pared 2 bases from V and 1 base from J, leaving 15 bases between. The germline CDR1 and CDR2 sequences are SGHDT and YYEEEE. The CDR3 sequence is 16 residues long. The DNA for the CDR3 is TGTGCCAGCAGCTTCCCATTGATGGGAGAGAACACTGAAGCTTTCTTT. This translates into CASSFPLMGENTEAFF.

This chain uses TRBV28 with TRBJ1-2; D unclear. The germline V gene encodes CDR1 MDHEN and CDR2 SYDVKM. The CDR3 runs 14 residues. Trimming pared 10 bases from V and 1 base from J, leaving 16 bases between. CDR3 nucleotides: TGTGCCACTCGTACCTATTCGTTTAACTATGGCTACACCTTC. Its translation: CATRTYSFNYGYTF.